Below are 10 T cell receptor beta chains sequenced from a single sample in a study of blood T cell repertoires in COVID-19 (dated by TCRdb to the early 2020s). The library came from the immunoSEQ multiplex PCR assay. In TCRdb, the immuneACCESS table is reduced to in-frame sequences with V and J assigned. These tables do not hold every clone; where another copy was compared, an unresolved V gene accounts for under half, and the others remain unexplained. In all, the sample holds tens of thousands of clones, and 80% to 90% of those were seen once. The top ten constitute roughly 3.4% of the sample. The sample was peripheral blood. These receptors all stem from a man aged 35 to 55 with COVID-19, enrolled during active disease.

The genes are TRBV18 and TRBJ2-2; the D is unclear. V shed 4 bases and J shed 0 bases, with 9 bases lying between them. Germline assignment: CDR1 KGHSH and CDR2 LQKENI. There are 15 residues in the CDR3. The CDR3 region is CASSQSAANTGELFF. As DNA, the CDR3 is TGTGCCAGCTCACAATCGGCGGCGAACACCGGGGAGCTGTTTTTT.

This clone was detected only a few times. The chain employs TRBV19 and TRBJ2-5, with a weak D call TRBD1 (6 bases). The CDR3 is 15 residues long. The V gene lost 5 bases and the J gene lost 2 bases, with 15 bases spanning the gap. Germline V gives CDR1 LNHDA, CDR2 SQIVND (reference sequence). The DNA for the CDR3 is TGTGCCAGTAGTCGAGGGACAAGAAATCAAGAGACCCAGTACTTC. Translating gives CASSRGTRNQETQYF. Drawing the rest from reference TRBV19 and TRBJ2-5, the complete variable domain is DGGITQSPKYLFRKEGQNVTLSCEQNLNHDAMYWYRQDPGQGLRLIYYSQIVNDFQKGDIAEGYSVSREKKESFPLTVTSAQKNPTAFYLCASSRGTRNQETQYFGPGTRLLVL.

This sequence joins TRBV5-4 and TRBJ2-1; 8 bases line up with TRBD2. The V and J ends lost 0 bases and 4 bases, in that order; junction bases with no gene match: 6. Germline V gene data show CDR1 as SGHNT and CDR2 as YYREEE (reference sequence). The CDR3 length is 16 residues. The CDR3 here is CASSLGASGLYNEQFF. CDR3 DNA: TGTGCCAGCAGCTTGGGGGCTAGCGGGCTATACAATGAGCAGTTCTTC. Filled out from reference TRBV5-4 and TRBJ2-1, the complete variable domain reads ETGVTQSPTHLIKTRGQQVTLRCSSQSGHNTVSWYQQALGQGPQFIFQYYREEENGRGNFPPRFSGLQFPNYSSELNVNALELDDSALYLCASSLGASGLYNEQFFGPGTRLTVL.

The sample holds one count of this clone. The chain couples TRBV7-3 to TRBJ2-1, with 8 bases identical to TRBD2. Germline CDR1 and CDR2: SGHTA and FQGTGA. The trim removed 3 bases at V and 9 bases at J, leaving 7 bases unmatched. The CDR3 extends over 14 amino acids. CDR3 residues: CASSLTGGPGEQFF. The CDR3 region has the DNA TGTGCCAGCAGCTTGACGGGAGGGCCGGGTGAGCAGTTCTTC.

The rearrangement links TRBV30 to TRBJ1-5; 9 bases align to TRBD1. The CDR3 extends over 14 amino acids. Germline trimming cut 5 bases from V and 4 bases from J; bases unmatched to any gene: 6. Germline lookup yields CDR1 GTSNPN and CDR2 SVGIG (reference sequence). The CDR3 sequence is CAWGPGQGNQPQHF. In nucleotides, the CDR3 is TGTGCCTGGGGCCCCGGACAGGGGAATCAGCCCCAGCATTTT.

This clone was seen only a few times. The CDR3 protein is CASDDSLAGYYEQYF. CDR3 nucleotides: TGTGCCAGCGATGACTCTCTAGCGGGGTACTACGAGCAGTACTTC. The chain combines TRBV7-9 with TRBJ2-7, with 9 bases that match TRBD2. Germline V gives CDR1 SEHNR, CDR2 FQNEAQ (reference sequence). The CDR3 covers 15 residues. J gave up 3 bases and V 8 bases, and 11 bases lay outside the gene matches.

The gene calls are TRBV7-2 and TRBJ1-6, with 7 nucleotides matching TRBD1. J lost 10 bases, V lost 2 bases, and 5 bases had no gene match. CDR3 length equals 14 residues. CDR1 and CDR2 from the germline V gene are SGHTA and FQGNSA. The CDR3 DNA is TGTGCCAGCAGCTTATACAGGGGTGAGTCACCCCTCCACTTT. Translation gives CASSLYRGESPLHF.

V and J are TRBV19 and TRBJ1-2; D unclear. The CDR3 length is 14 residues. Trimming removed 7 bases from V and 3 bases from J, with 15 bases in between. Per the germline V gene, CDR1 is LNHDA and CDR2 is SQIVND (reference sequence). CDR3 sequence (DNA): TGTGCCAGTAAATTGGCGGTGGTGGACTATGGCTACACCTTC. It translates to CASKLAVVDYGYTF.

The chain combines TRBV5-1 with TRBJ2-3; the D is unclear. CDR1 and CDR2 from the germline V gene are SGHRS and YFSETQ. This CDR3 region has 14 residues. The V end lost 0 bases, the J end lost 0 bases, and 5 bases lay between the germline ends. The chain's CDR3 is CASSLGYSTDTQYF. The CDR3, as DNA: TGCGCCAGCAGCTTGGGCTATAGCACAGATACGCAGTATTTT. The whole variable domain, remainder taken from reference TRBV5-1 and TRBJ2-3, is KAGVTQTPRYLIKTRGQQVTLSCSPISGHRSVSWYQQTPGQGLQFLFEYFSETQRNKGNFPGRFSGRQFSNSRSEMNVSTLELGDSALYLCASSLGYSTDTQYFGPGTRLTVL.

The rearrangement uses TRBV7-3 and TRBJ2-1; 11 nucleotides match TRBD2. J lost 8 bases, V lost 5 bases, and 8 bases had no gene match. CDR1 and CDR2 (germline): SGHTA, FQGTGA. CDR3 size: 15 residues. Written as DNA, the CDR3 is TGTGCCAGCAGCCCCTATAGCGGGGGGGCGTATGAGCAGTTCTTC. Encoded protein: CASSPYSGGAYEQFF.